This record covers a single T cell receptor (beta chain). The entry originates in a study of OX40 agonist ivuxolimab in advanced cancers. Looking at the study overall: Three dose-escalation patients had partial responses: one with hepatocellular carcinoma and two with cutaneous melanoma.

Trimming cost V 5 bases and J 5 bases; bases outside gene matches: 4. This CDR3 has 13 residues. The germline V gene encodes CDR1 MNHEY and CDR2 SMNVEV (reference sequence). Sequencing was performed with immunoSEQ multiplex PCR; in TCRdb, only in-frame clones are kept and a portion is missing. The sample holds 67,000 or so clones; just over 85% are singletons and the top ten take 2.5% to 3%. Individuals having autoimmune disease history or systemic immunosuppression were not enrolled. The sampling schedule covered blood at baseline, cycle 4 day 1, and cycle 7 day 1. This receptor was obtained from an adult with an advanced solid tumor such as melanoma, head and neck, liver or kidney cancer. The chain couples TRBV27 to TRBJ1-2; 8 positions agree with TRBD1. Material: CD4+ or CD8+ T cells sorted from blood, obtained in a trial of the OX40 agonist ivuxolimab. The CDR3 DNA is TGTGCCAGCAGTCTGCGACAGGGGTATGGCTACACCTTC. Its protein product is CASSLRQGYGYTF.